The 14 T cell receptor beta chains presented below share a single source sample, sequenced in a study of CD8 T cells in ankylosing spondylitis. Which antigens these TCRs recognize remains unknown. Study-wide findings and caveats: Seven to nine highly homologous variants made up a TCR beta motif, and this motif appeared characteristic of ankylosing spondylitis blood.

MiXCR, applied by TCRdb to the 5' RACE reads, yields one record per CDR3 protein. There are some 800,000 distinct CDR3 sequences in the sample; 12% occur only once, and more than 0.5% lies in the top ten. The sample was blood, either unsorted or a sorted T cell fraction (not recorded which). The receptors originated from a male donor with ankylosing spondylitis.

The chain has TRBV6-1 and TRBJ2-5, with a weak D call TRBD1 (6 bases). Looked up from germline, CDR1 is MNHNS and CDR2 is SASEGT. V was cut by 3 bases and J by 5 bases, with 13 bases left in between. CDR3 length: 14 residues. CDR3 loop: CASSDRGNRETQYF. The CDR3 coding sequence is TGTGCCAGCAGTGACAGGGGAAACAGGGAGACCCAGTACTTC.

This chain connects TRBV27 to TRBJ2-1; no definite D call. The germline V gene has CDR1 MNHEY and CDR2 SMNVEV (reference sequence). The length of the CDR3 is 15 residues. V lost 0 bases and J lost 5, with 11 bases in between. The chain's CDR3 is CASSLSAGWDNEQFF. The CDR3 nucleotides are TGTGCCAGCAGTTTATCTGCCGGGTGGGACAATGAGCAGTTCTTC.

This clonotype was detected only a few times. The chain uses TRBV10-3 and TRBJ1-2; unclear D gene. In germline, CDR1 is ENHRY, CDR2 SYGVKD. V lost 7 bases and J lost 0, with 9 bases in between. This CDR3 region has 13 residues. CDR3 loop: CAINDDSNYGYTF. CDR3 nucleotides: TGTGCCATCAATGACGACTCTAACTATGGCTACACCTTC.

V usage is TRBV7-9 and J usage is TRBJ1-1; D call uncertain. The CDR3 has 17 amino acids. Trimming stripped 5 bases from V and 0 bases from J, with 19 bases between. Germline lookup yields CDR1 SEHNR and CDR2 FQNEAQ (reference sequence). As DNA, the CDR3 is TGTGCCAGCAGCCGCCGGCGGGGAAGGGTCTTGAACACTGAAGCTTTCTTT. Its translation is CASSRRRGRVLNTEAFF.

This clonotype was counted between two and nine times. The CDR3 here is CASNSGTGNTGELFF. The CDR3 DNA follows: TGTGCCAGCAACTCTGGGACAGGGAACACCGGGGAGCTGTTTTTT. This chain joins TRBV28 and TRBJ2-2; 8 bases are a match to TRBD1. The germline gives CDR1 MDHEN, CDR2 SYDVKM. This CDR3 spans 15 amino acids. The V and J ends lost 7 bases and 1 base, in that order; junction bases with no gene match: 5. Based on the CDR3 plus reference TRBV28 and TRBJ2-2, the full variable domain is DVKVTQSSRYLVKRTGEKVFLECVQDMDHENMFWYRQDPGLGLRLIYFSYDVKMKEKGDIPEGYSVSREKKERFSLILESASTNQTSMYLCASNSGTGNTGELFFGEGSRLTVL.

This clonotype was found a few times. The chain employs TRBV9 and TRBJ2-3; 10 positions match TRBD2. Germline CDR1 SGDLS, CDR2 YYNGEE. The ends lost 3 bases at V and 6 bases at J; junction bases unmatched: 4. This CDR3 comprises 14 residues. CDR3 DNA sequence: TGTGCCAGCAGCGACCTAGCGGGGGCGGATACGCAGTATTTT. It encodes CASSDLAGADTQYF. Full variable domain (rest looked up from reference TRBV9 and TRBJ2-3): DSGVTQTPKHLITATGQRVTLRCSPRSGDLSVYWYQQSLDQGLQFLIQYYNGEERAKGNILERFSAQQFPDLHSELNLSSLELGDSALYFCASSDLAGADTQYFGPGTRLTVL.

The gene calls are TRBV28 and TRBJ2-3; a weak D match, TRBD2 (5 bases). Germline V lookup: CDR1 MDHEN, CDR2 SYDVKM. V dropped 7 bases and J dropped 0 bases, with 14 bases sitting between them. This CDR3 spans 15 amino acids. For the CDR3, the DNA is TGTGCCAGCACCAAGCGGACCCTTAGCACAGATACGCAGTATTTT. Amino acids: CASTKRTLSTDTQYF.

The table lists this clonotype with a few counts. The junction and the germline gene differ at one end; a read error may be behind it. This chain joins TRBV4-3 and TRBJ1-1; maybe TRBD1 (5 bases). CDR1 LGHNA and CDR2 YSLEER come from the germline V gene. This CDR3 has 16 residues. Here the CDR3 DNA reads TGCGCCAGTAGCCGCTCCCAGGGACTCATGAACACTGAAGCTTTCTTT. This codes for CASSRSQGLMNTEAFF.

The chain employs TRBV24-1 and TRBJ2-3; 8 positions match TRBD2. V shed 0 bases, J shed 4 bases, and the junction held 5 bases outside the gene matches. Germline assignment: CDR1 KGHDR and CDR2 SFDVKD. The CDR3 runs to 16 residues. Here the CDR3 reads CATSDLPGTRSDTQYF. DNA for the CDR3: TGTGCCACCAGTGATTTGCCCGGGACTAGGTCAGATACGCAGTATTTT.

This clonotype was observed a few times. V usage is TRBV12-3 or TRBV12-4 and J usage is TRBJ1-1, with D unclear. There are 13 residues in the CDR3. V was shortened by 7 bases and J by 3 bases, with 12 bases between the two germline ends. The CDR3 DNA sequence: TGTGCCAGCACCAAGGACGGATACACTGAAGCTTTCTTT. Amino acids: CASTKDGYTEAFF.

This clonotype was detected a few times. The chain employs TRBV15 and TRBJ2-3; D uncertain. Looked up from germline, CDR1 is LNHNV and CDR2 is YYDKDF (reference sequence). The V end was cut by 5 bases, the J end by 3 bases, with 6 bases between. This CDR3 region has 12 residues. The CDR3 nucleotides read TGTGCCACCAGCTCAAGAACAGATACGCAGTATTTT. This encodes CATSSRTDTQYF.

On this clonotype: This may come from a read error, since a much larger clone is one base off. The final CDR3 position lacks the conserved phenylalanine or tryptophan, pointing to a likely read error. J is TRBJ2-5 and V is TRBV10-3; TRBD2 aligns across 12 bases. This CDR3 has 15 residues. Per the germline V gene, CDR1 is ENHRY and CDR2 is SYGVKD. With V trimmed by 6 bases and J by 5 bases, 7 bases remained unmatched. The CDR3 DNA is TGTGCCATCAGCCCTGGACTAGCGGGAATTGAGACCCAGTACCTC. Translation gives CAISPGLAGIETQYL.

This clonotype was counted only a few times. The chain employs TRBV20-1 and TRBJ2-2; D is unresolved. In germline, CDR1 is DFQATT, CDR2 SNEGSKA (reference sequence). The CDR3 consists of 16 residues. Trimming left V 5 bases short and J 0 bases short, with 16 bases between. The CDR3 DNA follows: TGCAGTGCTCGTTTTAGCCCAGGAACGAACACCGGGGAGCTGTTTTTT. Translating it yields CSARFSPGTNTGELFF.

This clonotype was recorded many times. The V call is TRBV4-3, the J call TRBJ1-1, with unresolved D. Germline CDR1 and CDR2: LGHNA and YSLEER. Trimming took off 8 bases at V and 0 bases at J, with 13 bases between the two ends. The CDR3 is made up of 14 amino acids. CDR3 protein: CASSPGLVNTEAFF. CDR3 bases: TGCGCCAGCTCGCCCGGGTTGGTGAACACTGAAGCTTTCTTT.